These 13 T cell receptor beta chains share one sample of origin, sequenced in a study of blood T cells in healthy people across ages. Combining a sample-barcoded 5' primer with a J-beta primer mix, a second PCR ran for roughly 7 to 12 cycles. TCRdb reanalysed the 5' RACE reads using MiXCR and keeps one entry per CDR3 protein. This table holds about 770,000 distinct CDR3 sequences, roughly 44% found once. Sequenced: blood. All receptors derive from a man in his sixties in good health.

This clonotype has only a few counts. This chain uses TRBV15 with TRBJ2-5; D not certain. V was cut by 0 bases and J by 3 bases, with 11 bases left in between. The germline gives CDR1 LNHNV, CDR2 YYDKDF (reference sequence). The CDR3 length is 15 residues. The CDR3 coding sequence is TGTGCCACCAGCAGAGAGGGAACGAAAAAAGAGACCCAGTACTTC. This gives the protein CATSREGTKKETQYF. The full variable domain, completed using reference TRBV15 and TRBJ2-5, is DAMVIQNPRYQVTQFGKPVTLSCSQTLNHNVMYWYQQKSSQAPKLLFHYYDKDFNNEADTPDNFQSRRPNTSFCFLDIRSPGLGDTAMYLCATSREGTKKETQYFGPGTRLLVL.

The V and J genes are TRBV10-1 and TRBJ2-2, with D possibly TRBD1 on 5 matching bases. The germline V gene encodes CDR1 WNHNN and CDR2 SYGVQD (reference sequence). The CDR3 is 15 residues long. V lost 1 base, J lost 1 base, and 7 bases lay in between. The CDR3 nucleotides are TGCGCCAGCAGTGAGTGGGGCCTGAACACCGGGGAGCTGTTTTTT. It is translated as CASSEWGLNTGELFF.

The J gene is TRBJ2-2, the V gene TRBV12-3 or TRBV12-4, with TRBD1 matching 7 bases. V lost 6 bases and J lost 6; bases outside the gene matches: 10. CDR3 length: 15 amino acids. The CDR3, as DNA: TGTGCCAGCAGCATGAGACAGGGTTGGGCCGGGGAGCTGTTTTTT. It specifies CASSMRQGWAGELFF.

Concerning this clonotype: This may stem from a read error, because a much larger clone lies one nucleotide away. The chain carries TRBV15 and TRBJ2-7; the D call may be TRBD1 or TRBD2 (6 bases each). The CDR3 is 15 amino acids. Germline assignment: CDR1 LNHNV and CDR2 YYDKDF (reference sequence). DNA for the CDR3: TGTGCCACCAGCAGAGATAGGGGGGTCCTAACCGAGCAGTGCTTC. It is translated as CATSRDRGVLTEQCF.

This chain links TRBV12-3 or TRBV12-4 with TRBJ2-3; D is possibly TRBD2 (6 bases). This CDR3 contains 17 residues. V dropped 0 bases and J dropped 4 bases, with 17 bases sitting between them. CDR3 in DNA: TGTGCCAGCAGTTTAGCATCTCGAAGAGCTAGCGCAGATACGCAGTATTTT. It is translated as CASSLASRRASADTQYF.

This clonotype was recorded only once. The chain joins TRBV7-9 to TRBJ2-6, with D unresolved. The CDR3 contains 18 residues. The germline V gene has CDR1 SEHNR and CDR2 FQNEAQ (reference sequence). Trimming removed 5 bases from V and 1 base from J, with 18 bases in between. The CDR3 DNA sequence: TGTGCCAGCAGCCGTTGGGCAGGAACCCCGTCTGGGGCCAACGTCCTGACTTTC. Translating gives CASSRWAGTPSGANVLTF.

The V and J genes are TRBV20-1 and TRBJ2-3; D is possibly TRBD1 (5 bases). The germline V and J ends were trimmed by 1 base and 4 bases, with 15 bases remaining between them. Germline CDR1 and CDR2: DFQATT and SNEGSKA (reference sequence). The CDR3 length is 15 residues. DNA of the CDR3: TGCAGTGCTAGAGTCCTTCAGGGCCGCGCAGATACGCAGTATTTT. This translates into CSARVLQGRADTQYF.

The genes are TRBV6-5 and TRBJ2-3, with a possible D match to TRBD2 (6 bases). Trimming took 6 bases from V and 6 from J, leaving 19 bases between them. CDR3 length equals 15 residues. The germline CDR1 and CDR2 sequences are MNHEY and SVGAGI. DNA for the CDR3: TGTGCCAGCAGCGACCGGGACTTCTCATTGGATACGCAGTATTTT. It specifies CASSDRDFSLDTQYF.

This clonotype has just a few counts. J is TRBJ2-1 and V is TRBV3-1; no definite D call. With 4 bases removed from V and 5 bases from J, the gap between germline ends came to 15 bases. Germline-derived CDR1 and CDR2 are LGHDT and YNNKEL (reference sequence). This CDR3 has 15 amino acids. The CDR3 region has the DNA TGTGCCAGCAGCCCCCCCAACTGGAAGAACAATGAGCAGTTCTTC. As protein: CASSPPNWKNNEQFF.

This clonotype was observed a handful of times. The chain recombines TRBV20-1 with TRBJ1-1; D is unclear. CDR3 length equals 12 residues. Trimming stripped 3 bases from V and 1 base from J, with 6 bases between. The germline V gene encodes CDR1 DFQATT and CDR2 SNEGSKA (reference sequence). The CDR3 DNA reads TGCAGTGCTAGTTCATGGAACACTGAAGCTTTCTTT. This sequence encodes CSASSWNTEAFF.

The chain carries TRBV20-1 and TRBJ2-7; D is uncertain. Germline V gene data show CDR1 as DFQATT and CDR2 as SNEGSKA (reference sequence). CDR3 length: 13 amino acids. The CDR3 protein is CSFPKAGPYEQYF. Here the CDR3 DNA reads TGCAGCTTTCCTAAGGCAGGCCCCTACGAGCAGTACTTC.

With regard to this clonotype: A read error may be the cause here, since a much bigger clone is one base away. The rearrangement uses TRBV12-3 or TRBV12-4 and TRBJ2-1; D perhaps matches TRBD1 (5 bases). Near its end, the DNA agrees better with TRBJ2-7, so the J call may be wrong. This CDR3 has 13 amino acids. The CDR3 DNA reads TGTACCAGCAGTCTTGGGGCTCCCTACGAGCAGTACTTC. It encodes CTSSLGAPYEQYF.

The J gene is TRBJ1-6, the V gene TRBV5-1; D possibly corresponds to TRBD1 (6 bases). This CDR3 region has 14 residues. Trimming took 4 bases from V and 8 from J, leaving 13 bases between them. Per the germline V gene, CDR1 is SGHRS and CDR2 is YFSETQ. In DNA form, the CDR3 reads TGCGCCAGCAGCGTGGTACAGGGTGATTCACCCCTCCACTTT. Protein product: CASSVVQGDSPLHF. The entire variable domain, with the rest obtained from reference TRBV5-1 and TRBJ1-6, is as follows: KAGVTQTPRYLIKTRGQQVTLSCSPISGHRSVSWYQQTPGQGLQFLFEYFSETQRNKGNFPGRFSGRQFSNSRSEMNVSTLELGDSALYLCASSVVQGDSPLHFGNGTRLTVT.